The 30 T cell receptor beta chains presented below share a single source sample, sequenced in a study of identical twins. One entry per CDR3 protein, called by TCRdb with MiXCR from the 5' RACE reads. The sample has around 1.7 million distinct CDR3 sequences; under 35% are singletons. Material for sequencing was cord blood. The receptors derive from a newborn girl in good health.

This clonotype showed up just once. The chain joins TRBV10-3 to TRBJ1-4, with 7 bases lining up with TRBD1. Germline V gene sequence: CDR1 ENHRY, CDR2 SYGVKD. V shed 7 bases, J shed 7 bases, and the junction held 12 bases outside the gene matches. The CDR3 is 15 amino acids. The CDR3 nucleotides are TGTGCCATCAAGAAGGCCGGGACAGCCGGTGAAAAACTGTTTTTT. This gives the protein CAIKKAGTAGEKLFF.

V and J are TRBV12-5 and TRBJ1-2, with TRBD1 as a possible D gene (6 bases). CDR3 length: 17 residues. The ends were cut back, 4 bases at V and 3 bases at J, with 21 bases in the middle. Germline CDR1 and CDR2: LGHNT and FRNRAP. CDR3 amino acids: CASGSSSWGRRDYGYTF. The DNA for the CDR3 is TGTGCTAGTGGTTCCTCGTCGTGGGGGCGTAGGGACTATGGCTACACCTTC.

The chain uses TRBV5-1 and TRBJ2-1; TRBD2 matches at 11 bases. Trimming took 4 bases from V and 8 from J; bases not matched to a gene: 8. CDR1 and CDR2 (germline): SGHRS, YFSETQ. This CDR3 comprises 15 residues. The CDR3 sequence: CASSPVAGGPHEQFF. Here the CDR3 DNA reads TGCGCCAGCAGCCCCGTAGCGGGAGGGCCCCATGAGCAGTTCTTC.

This chain connects TRBV9 to TRBJ2-3, with D unresolved. CDR1 is SGDLS, CDR2 YYNGEE, per germline. Trimming took 0 bases from V and 4 from J, leaving 9 bases between them. The CDR3 spans 14 residues. CDR3 sequence: CASSVVPAPDTQYF. The CDR3 DNA follows: TGTGCCAGCAGCGTAGTACCGGCCCCAGATACGCAGTATTTT.

V usage is TRBV12-3 or TRBV12-4 and J usage is TRBJ2-2, with D perhaps matching TRBD2 (6 bases). This CDR3 has 13 residues. The germline V and J ends were trimmed by 6 bases and 12 bases, with 17 bases remaining between them. CDR3 DNA sequence: TGTGCCAGCAGCTCCCAACTTGGGGGGAAGCTGTTTTTT. It codes for CASSSQLGGKLFF.

This clonotype appeared a single time. The chain has TRBV20-1 and TRBJ2-5, with D possibly TRBD2 on 6 matching bases. Germline assignment: CDR1 DFQATT and CDR2 SNEGSKA (reference sequence). The V end was cut by 6 bases, the J end by 2 bases, with 19 bases between. The CDR3 length is 15 residues. CDR3 in DNA: TGCAGTGCCTTCTTACCGCCGGGAGTTCAAGAGACCCAGTACTTC. This encodes CSAFLPPGVQETQYF.

This chain links TRBV9 with TRBJ2-1, with D possibly being TRBD2 (7 bases). In germline, CDR1 is SGDLS, CDR2 YYNGEE. The CDR3 consists of 15 residues. Deletions cut 2 bases from V and 3 bases from J, with 12 bases between. CDR3 in amino acids: CASSVGGAHYNEQFF. The DNA for the CDR3 is TGTGCCAGCAGCGTTGGGGGGGCTCACTACAATGAGCAGTTCTTC.

The chain is built from TRBV10-3 and TRBJ2-7; 10 nucleotides match TRBD1. The CDR3 is 14 residues long. Germline assignment: CDR1 ENHRY and CDR2 SYGVKD. The ends lost 6 bases at V and 2 bases at J; junction bases unmatched: 4. CDR3 protein: CAISRTGGTYEQYF. In DNA, the CDR3 is TGTGCCATCAGCCGGACAGGGGGAACCTACGAGCAGTACTTC.

This clonotype was counted between two and nine times. The V and J genes are TRBV25-1 and TRBJ2-1; a possible D gene is TRBD2 (6 bases). CDR3 length equals 15 residues. Trimming took off 5 bases at V and 3 bases at J, with 14 bases between the two ends. Germline V gene lookup returns CDR1 MGHDK and CDR2 SYGVNS. The CDR3 here is CASSSRRGYYNEQFF. The CDR3 region has the DNA TGTGCCAGCAGTAGTCGGCGGGGATACTACAATGAGCAGTTCTTC.

This clonotype has just a few counts. The chain is built from TRBV4-1 and TRBJ2-7; perhaps TRBD2 as D (5 bases). This CDR3 has 13 amino acids. CDR1 is MGHRA and CDR2 is YSYEKL in the germline V gene. Deletions cut 6 bases from V and 2 bases from J, with 11 bases between. The CDR3 spells CASSDTGAYEQYF. The CDR3 nucleotides read TGCGCCAGCAGTGACACCGGGGCCTACGAGCAGTACTTC.

The chain joins TRBV6-1 to TRBJ2-3; no clear D. Germline CDR1 is MNHNS and CDR2 is SASEGT. Trimming took 6 bases from V and 2 from J, leaving 21 bases between them. The CDR3 has 17 amino acids. The CDR3, as DNA: TGTGCCAGCAGCAAAAGGGTAGGCGCTGGAACCACAGATACGCAGTATTTT. It yields the protein CASSKRVGAGTTDTQYF.

About this clonotype itself: A much larger clonotype is one base distant, so this may be a read error. V gene TRBV24-1 combines with J gene TRBJ2-5, with D possibly being TRBD1 (6 bases). This CDR3 has 16 amino acids. Trimming stripped 3 bases from V and 2 bases from J, with 15 bases between. Germline V gene sequence: CDR1 KGHDR, CDR2 SFDVKD. The CDR3 sequence is CATSDPTDRTQETQYF. The CDR3 nucleotides read TGTGCCACCAGTGATCCCACTGACAGGACACAAGAGACCCAGTACTTC.

A word on this clonotype: A read error may produce the germline difference seen at one junction end. The V call is TRBV7-9, the J call TRBJ1-6, with D hard to call. The CDR3 length is 15 residues. CDR1 and CDR2 from the germline V gene are SEHNR and FQNEAQ (reference sequence). The CDR3 sequence: CAGSLREEVRSPLHF. As DNA, the CDR3 is TGTGCCGGCAGCCTACGGGAGGAGGTTCGCTCACCCCTCCACTTT.

This clonotype was counted a few times. This chain connects TRBV7-6 to TRBJ2-5; TRBD2 might be the D (5 bases). The CDR3 is 17 residues long. Per the germline V gene, CDR1 is SGHVS and CDR2 is FNYEAQ. V was cut by 3 bases and J by 1 base, with 18 bases left in between. CDR3 residues: CASSLEVRTRTQETQYF. The CDR3 coding sequence is TGTGCCAGCAGCTTGGAGGTTAGGACCCGGACCCAAGAGACCCAGTACTTC.

The sample holds a few counts of this clonotype. The gene calls are TRBV11-2 and TRBJ2-3; D gene unclear. The CDR3 consists of 15 residues. Germline CDR1 SGHAT, CDR2 FQNNGV. Trimming took off 3 bases at V and 0 bases at J, with 10 bases between the two ends. In DNA form, the CDR3 reads TGTGCCAGCAGCTTTATATCCGGGAGCACAGATACGCAGTATTTT. Translating it yields CASSFISGSTDTQYF.

Only one count was recorded for this clonotype. One end of the junction varies from germline; a read error may be responsible. The chain employs TRBV2 and TRBJ1-5, with D uncertain. CDR1 is SNHLY and CDR2 is FYNNEI in the germline V gene. The CDR3 loop spans 14 amino acids. As DNA, the CDR3 is TGTGCCAGCAGTGAAGCCTTGTTGGGTCAGCCCCTGCATTTT. Encoded protein: CASSEALLGQPLHF.

Here the CDR3 DNA reads TGTGCCACCAGTGATTTTACAGGCACCGGGGAGCTGTTTTTT. Protein product: CATSDFTGTGELFF. V is TRBV24-1 and J is TRBJ2-2; D is possibly TRBD1 (5 bases). The CDR3 has 14 residues. V was shortened by 1 base and J by 4 bases, with 6 bases between the two germline ends. Germline V gene data show CDR1 as KGHDR and CDR2 as SFDVKD.

This clonotype came up once. A much larger clone is a single base away; this may be a read error. The CDR3 DNA is TGTGCCAGCAGTCCCCAAGCAGATGCGCAGTATTTT. Residues: CASSPQADAQYF. The chain is built from TRBV12-3 or TRBV12-4 and TRBJ2-3; D uncertain. The CDR3 is 12 residues long.

This clonotype was observed a handful of times. This chain links TRBV2 with TRBJ2-7, with D perhaps TRBD1 or TRBD2 (5 bases each). CDR1 is SNHLY and CDR2 is FYNNEI in the germline V gene. The CDR3 is made up of 16 amino acids. Trimming shortened V by 2 bases and J by 7 bases, and 21 bases separated the two germline ends. CDR3 in DNA: TGTGCCAGCAGTGAACCCCGGGACGCGCTAAGAGGAGAGCAGTACTTC. Its protein product is CASSEPRDALRGEQYF.

The chain recombines TRBV4-2 with TRBJ1-2; D unresolved. Trimming removed 1 base from V and 4 bases from J, with 16 bases in between. Germline loops: CDR1 LGHNA, CDR2 YNFKEQ. This CDR3 is 16 amino acids long. Here the CDR3 DNA reads TGTGCCAGCAGCCAAGGGTTTAAGGGATCCCTCTATGGCTACACCTTC. Translation: CASSQGFKGSLYGYTF.

This clonotype was detected a few times. The gene calls are TRBV6-6 and TRBJ2-7; D not resolved. The CDR3 totals 13 residues. Germline V gene data show CDR1 as MNHNY and CDR2 as SVGAGI (reference sequence). V was clipped by 2 bases and J by 3 bases, with 8 bases between them. Here the CDR3 reads CASSYMADYEQYF. The CDR3 region has the DNA TGTGCCAGCAGTTACATGGCTGACTACGAGCAGTACTTC.

This clonotype has just a few counts. With a much larger clone just one base away, this may be a read error. The gene calls are TRBV28 and TRBJ1-2, with TRBD1 identical over 7 bases. Losses at the gene ends were 0 bases for V and 2 bases for J; bases not matched to a gene: 0. Looked up from germline, CDR1 is MDHEN and CDR2 is SYDVKM. CDR3 length equals 14 residues. CDR3 amino acids: CASSLWTGNYGYTF. In nucleotides, the CDR3 is TGTGCCAGCAGTTTATGGACAGGGAACTATGGCTACACCTTC.

At least ten counts were recorded for this clonotype. The CDR3 DNA reads as TGCAGCGTGAGAGAGACCCAGTACTTC. Translation: CSVRETQYF. The chain recombines TRBV29-1 with TRBJ2-5; D unresolved. Germline V lookup: CDR1 SQVTM, CDR2 ANQGSEA. The CDR3 contains 9 residues. V lost 6 bases and J 4 bases, leaving 3 bases between the germline ends.

The chain uses TRBV11-1 and TRBJ2-3; 7 nucleotides align to TRBD2. This CDR3 region has 18 residues. V trimming: 2 bases; J trimming: 0 bases; junction bases outside the gene matches: 11. CDR1 and CDR2 (germline): SGHAT, FQDESV (reference sequence). In nucleotides, the CDR3 is TGTGCCAGCAGCTTACGGCGGGAGATTATTGTTAGCACAGATACGCAGTATTTT. Translating gives CASSLRREIIVSTDTQYF. The complete variable domain, with remaining parts taken from reference TRBV11-1 and TRBJ2-3, reads EAEVAQSPRYKITEKSQAVAFWCDPISGHATLYWYRQILGQGPELLVQFQDESVVDDSQLPKDRFSAERLKGVDSTLKIQPAELGDSAMYLCASSLRREIIVSTDTQYFGPGTRLTVL.

The table lists this clonotype with a few counts. This chain joins TRBV7-9 and TRBJ2-3; D unclear. Per germline, CDR1 SEHNR and CDR2 FQNEAQ (reference sequence). V lost 5 bases, J lost 2 bases, and 17 bases lay in between. The CDR3 covers 16 residues. The CDR3 region has the DNA TGTGCCAGCAGCCCATCCAGCCAGAACCCCACAGATACGCAGTATTTT. Protein sequence: CASSPSSQNPTDTQYF.

Note on this clonotype: An end of the junction does not agree with germline; a read error may underlie this. The chain links TRBV11-1 to TRBJ2-7, with D perhaps matching TRBD2 (5 bases). CDR3 length: 13 amino acids. From germline, CDR1 is SGHAT and CDR2 FQDESV (reference sequence). The chain's CDR3 is CASSLRGLTERYF. CDR3 nucleotide sequence: TGTGCCAGCAGCCTACGCGGACTCACAGAGCGGTACTTC.

The chain couples TRBV19 to TRBJ2-3, with TRBD2 as a possible D gene (6 bases). Trimming took off 5 bases at V and 2 bases at J, with 14 bases between the two ends. Germline V gene lookup returns CDR1 LNHDA and CDR2 SQIVND (reference sequence). The CDR3 consists of 15 residues. The CDR3 bases are TGTGCCAGTAGTCCACTCCGGGACTTCACAGATACGCAGTATTTT. Its translation is CASSPLRDFTDTQYF.

This clonotype occurred a few times. This chain's CDR3 is CASSLQGWANIQYF. CDR3 bases: TGTGCCAGCAGCCTACAGGGATGGGCAAACATTCAGTACTTC. This chain connects TRBV7-9 to TRBJ2-4; perhaps TRBD1 as D (6 bases). This CDR3 contains 14 residues. Looked up from germline, CDR1 is SEHNR and CDR2 is FQNEAQ (reference sequence). Trimming stripped 5 bases from V and 6 bases from J, with 14 bases between.

This chain links TRBV28 with TRBJ2-1; 8 nucleotides agree with TRBD1. The assigned J gene may be wrong: the sequence end matches TRBJ2-7 better. The CDR3 loop spans 15 amino acids. Germline CDR1 reads MDHEN; CDR2 reads SYDVKM. The CDR3 sequence: CASTTTGTGGNEQYF. The CDR3 DNA is TGTGCCAGCACCACGACCGGGACAGGAGGCAATGAGCAGTACTTC.

The chain combines TRBV10-3 with TRBJ2-1; 9 nucleotides match TRBD1. The CDR3 spans 15 residues. V was pared by 3 bases and J by 4 bases, with 4 bases of the junction left unmatched. Germline values: CDR1 ENHRY, CDR2 SYGVKD. As DNA, the CDR3 is TGTGCCATCAGTGAAGGGACAGGGATGTACAATGAGCAGTTCTTC. It translates to CAISEGTGMYNEQFF.